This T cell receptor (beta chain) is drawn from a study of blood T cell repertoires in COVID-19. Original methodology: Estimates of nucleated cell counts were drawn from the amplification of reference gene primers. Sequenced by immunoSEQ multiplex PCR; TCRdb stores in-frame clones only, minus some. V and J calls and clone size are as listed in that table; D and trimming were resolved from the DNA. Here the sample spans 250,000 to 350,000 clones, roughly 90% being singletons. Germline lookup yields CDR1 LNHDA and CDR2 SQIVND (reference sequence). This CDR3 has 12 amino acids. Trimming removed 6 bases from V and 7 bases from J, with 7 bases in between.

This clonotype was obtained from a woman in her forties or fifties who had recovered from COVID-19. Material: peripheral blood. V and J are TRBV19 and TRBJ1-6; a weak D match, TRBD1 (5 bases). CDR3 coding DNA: TGTGCCAGTAGGGACATCAATTCACCCCTCCACTTT. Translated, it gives CASRDINSPLHF.